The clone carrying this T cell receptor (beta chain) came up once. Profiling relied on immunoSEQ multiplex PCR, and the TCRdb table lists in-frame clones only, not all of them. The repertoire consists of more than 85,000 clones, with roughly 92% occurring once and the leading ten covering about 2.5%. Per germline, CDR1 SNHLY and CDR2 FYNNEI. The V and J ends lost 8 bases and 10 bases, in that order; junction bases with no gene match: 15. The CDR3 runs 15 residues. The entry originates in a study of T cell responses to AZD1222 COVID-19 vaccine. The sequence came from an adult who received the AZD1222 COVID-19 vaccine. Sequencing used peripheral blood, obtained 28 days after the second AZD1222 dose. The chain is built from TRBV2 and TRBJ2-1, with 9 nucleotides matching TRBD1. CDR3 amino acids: CASLPGTGRGAEQFF. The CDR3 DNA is TGTGCCAGCCTGCCGGGGACAGGGAGAGGAGCGGAGCAGTTCTTC.